Sequencing of this TCR beta chain was carried out in a study of blood T cell repertoires in COVID-19 (TCRdb year 2020). The study in broad terms: Collaborator samples came from the United States, Italy and Spain and covered acute and convalescent phases of COVID-19. The samples were drawn from the first 160 participants of the ongoing ImmuneRACE study and from 1,254 subjects provided by 6 global collaborators. Nearly every sample came with metadata listing a de-identified subject ID, COVID-19 status, age in years and sex. Subjects who had been exposed to COVID-19, were actively infected with it, or had recovered from it provided the deeply sampled blood TCRbeta repertoires that made up the dataset. The material from the prospective study consisted of cDNA or gDNA derived from T cells, B-cell-depleted T cells, or PBMCs. The repertoires were released in a freely available public database intended as a resource for research on the immune response to SARS-CoV-2. Where available, HLA class I and class II types were obtained from metadata supplied by the sample provider rather than from assay-based typing. Broader findings and caveats from the paper: The quantity of clinical and demographic metadata differed by source and by participant and was supplied without curation.

With respect to this clone: Its antigen is unknown. Base-call qualities are not available, and no considerably larger clone is one nucleotide away.

Participants in the prospective study were aged roughly 18 to 100 years, lived in about two dozen United States geographic areas, and enrolled through a virtual design. Cohort assignment in the prospective study relied on participant-reported clinical history from a screening survey and a study questionnaire. In the prospective study, mobile phlebotomists collected whole blood, serum and a nasopharyngeal or oropharyngeal swab from each participant. Prospective study participants could optionally give additional blood draws and questionnaires over an approximately 2-month period. Before DNA extraction, prospective study blood samples were shipped either frozen or at room temperature. The immunoSEQ Assay, a bias-controlled multiplex PCR, was used to amplify TCRbeta CDR3 regions from genomic DNA. As for the original processing: The number of nucleated cells in each sample was estimated from the amplification of reference gene primers within the assay. Sequence reads were collapsed and filtered to measure the absolute abundance of every unique TCRbeta CDR3 rearrangement. For each sample, productive Simpson clonality was calculated by taking the square root of Simpson's diversity index across productive rearrangements. Entries here come from immuneACCESS through TCRdb and include only in-frame sequences with V and J called. Some clones fail to appear in such tables; in the studies checked, an unresolved V gene covers under half of the shortfall, and the cause of the remainder is unknown. V, J and clone size were drawn from that table, and D and trimming were deduced from the DNA. Within this sample are about 180,000 clones, with approximately 89% of them counted one time only. The top ten constitute roughly 2.4% of the sample.

The CDR3, from cysteine to phenylalanine, totals 15 residues. This entry keeps only the CDR3 DNA: 45 bases, framed from base 1. V gives up 5 bases and J gives up 1 base, and the segment between their germline ends measures 12 bases. The germline V gene (reference sequence) sets CDR1 to PRHDT and CDR2 to FYEKMQ. This receptor was identified in a woman aged 40 to 50 with acute COVID-19. Sequenced: PBMCs or T cells enriched from blood (not recorded which). The rearrangement combines TRBV13 with TRBJ1-3; TRBD1 is a weak D gene call, 6 bases matching. The DNA sequence follows: TGTGCCAGCAGCCCGAACGGACAGTCTGGAAACACCATATATTTT. The resulting protein is CASSPNGQSGNTIYF. With the portions outside the CDR3 filled from the reference TRBV13 and TRBJ1-3 genes, the complete variable region becomes AAGVIQSPRHLIKEKRETATLKCYPIPRHDTVYWYQQGPGQDPQFLISFYEKMQSDKGSIPDRFSAQQFSDYHSELNMSSLELGDSALYFCASSPNGQSGNTIYFGEGSWLTVV.